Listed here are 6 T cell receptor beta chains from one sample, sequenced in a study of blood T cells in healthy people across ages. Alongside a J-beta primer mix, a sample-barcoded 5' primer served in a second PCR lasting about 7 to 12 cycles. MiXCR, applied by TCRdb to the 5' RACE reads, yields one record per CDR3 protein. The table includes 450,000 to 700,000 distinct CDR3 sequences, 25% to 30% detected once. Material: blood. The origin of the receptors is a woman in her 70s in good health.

This CDR3 reads CSARDFPGGRREQYF. CDR3 DNA: TGCAGTGCTAGAGATTTCCCAGGGGGCCGTAGGGAGCAGTACTTC. The V gene is TRBV20-1, the J gene TRBJ2-7, with 8 bases lining up with TRBD1. The CDR3 has 15 amino acids. Germline V gene sequence: CDR1 DFQATT, CDR2 SNEGSKA (reference sequence). Trimming removed 0 bases from V and 7 bases from J; junction bases left unmatched: 11.

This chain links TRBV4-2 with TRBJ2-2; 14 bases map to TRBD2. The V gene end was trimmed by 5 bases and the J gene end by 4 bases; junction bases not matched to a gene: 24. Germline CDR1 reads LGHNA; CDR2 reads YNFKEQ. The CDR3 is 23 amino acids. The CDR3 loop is CASSKGSYATSGGARSSTGELFF. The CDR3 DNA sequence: TGTGCCAGCAGCAAAGGATCATACGCGACTAGCGGGGGGGCCAGGTCGAGCACCGGGGAGCTGTTTTTT.

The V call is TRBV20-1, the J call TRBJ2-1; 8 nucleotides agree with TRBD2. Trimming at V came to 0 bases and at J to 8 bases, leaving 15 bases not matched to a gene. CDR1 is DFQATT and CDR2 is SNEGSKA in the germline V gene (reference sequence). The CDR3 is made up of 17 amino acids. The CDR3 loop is CSARDPGSGGRIDEQFF. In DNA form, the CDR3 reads TGCAGTGCTAGAGATCCAGGAAGCGGGGGAAGAATCGATGAGCAGTTCTTC.

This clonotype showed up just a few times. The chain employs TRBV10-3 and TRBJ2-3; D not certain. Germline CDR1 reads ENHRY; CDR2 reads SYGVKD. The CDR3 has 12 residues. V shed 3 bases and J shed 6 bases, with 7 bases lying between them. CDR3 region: CAISDSDDTQYF. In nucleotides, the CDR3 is TGTGCCATCAGTGACAGTGATGATACGCAGTATTTT.

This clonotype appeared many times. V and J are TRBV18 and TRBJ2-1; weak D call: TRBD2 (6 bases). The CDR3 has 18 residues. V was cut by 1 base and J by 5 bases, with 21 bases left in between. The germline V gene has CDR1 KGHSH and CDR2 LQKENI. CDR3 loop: CASSPQRRDPPRHNEQFF. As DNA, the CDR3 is TGTGCCAGCTCACCACAACGGAGGGACCCCCCTCGTCACAATGAGCAGTTCTTC.

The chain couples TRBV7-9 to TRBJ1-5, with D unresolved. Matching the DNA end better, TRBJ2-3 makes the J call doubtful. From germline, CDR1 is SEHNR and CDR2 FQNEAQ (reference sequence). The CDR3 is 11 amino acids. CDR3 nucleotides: TGTGCCAGCAGCTCCCTTGGACCCCAGTATTTT. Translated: CASSSLGPQYF.